Listed below are T cell receptor beta chains from one sample, sequenced in a study of shared clonotypes between healthy human individuals. Repertoires were generated with immunoSEQ multiplex PCR, while TCRdb's copy carries only in-frame clones and drops some. The table records roughly 2.2 million clones, 85% to 95% of them present only once. Sequencing was performed on naive CD4+ T cells from PBMCs. All receptors come from a man between 18 and 35 years old in good health. Some clones in this sample may be carry-over from other donors' samples. The conserved cysteine and the conserved F or W are not part of the CDR3 here. D genes are given only for firm matches. For some rows the clone size is stated as once, few or many, or as a class when expanded; others skip it.

d_call,v_call,clone_size,j_call,cdr3_aa
.,TRBV27,.,TRBJ1-5,ASSPSAGNQPQH
TRBD2,TRBV19,.,TRBJ2-7,ASSPGGGRTYEQY
.,TRBV28,.,TRBJ2-5,ASTRGEQRETQY
TRBD2,TRBV5-5,.,TRBJ2-7,ASSLKGLAGYEQY
.,TRBV2,.,TRBJ2-4,ASSDPQGAKNIQY
TRBD1,TRBV5-1,.,TRBJ1-2,ASSQGTADGYT
.,TRBV5-1,.,TRBJ2-5,ASSLAVFQETQY
.,TRBV7-2,few,TRBJ1-1,ASSSQVDTEAF
TRBD1,TRBV28,.,TRBJ1-3,ASSFVQTGAGNTIY
TRBD1,TRBV7-8,.,TRBJ1-2,ASSPERTGAYYGYT
.,TRBV7-6,.,TRBJ2-7,ASSLRESYEQY
TRBD1,TRBV7-9,.,TRBJ1-5,ASSSRGDQPQH
.,TRBV18,.,TRBJ1-1,ASSPMRGLLNTEAF
TRBD2,TRBV11-2,once,TRBJ2-5,ASSLTRAGAQETQY
TRBD2,TRBV6-4,.,TRBJ2-7,ASSEGTSGYEQY
TRBD1,TRBV6-1,.,TRBJ1-1,ASSQGQRTEAF
TRBD1,TRBV18,.,TRBJ2-5,ASSLRTGALETQY
TRBD1,TRBV9,.,TRBJ2-7,ASSQGVGTGAQEQY
TRBD1,TRBV7-8,.,TRBJ2-7,ASRQGQGPYEQY
.,TRBV4-2,.,TRBJ1-5,ASSPRTNSNQPQH
.,TRBV2,.,TRBJ1-1,ATRRSLNTEAF
.,TRBV7-2,.,TRBJ1-1,ASSDRAGTEAF
.,TRBV28,.,TRBJ2-1,ASSLSSGREQF
.,TRBV7-3,.,TRBJ1-1,ASSPGRGNTEAF
.,TRBV19,.,TRBJ1-2,ASSITGTLNYGYT
.,TRBV5-6,.,TRBJ1-2,ASSSTGQIAVYGYT
TRBD1,TRBV14,once,TRBJ2-5,ASRRQGAETQY
.,TRBV28,.,TRBJ2-2,ASSFRHTGELF
TRBD2,TRBV9,.,TRBJ2-7,ASSIGLADYEQY
.,TRBV7-2,.,TRBJ2-3,ASSNSQGGYTDTQY
.,TRBV2,.,TRBJ2-7,ASSDGGPPYEQY
TRBD2,TRBV5-6,.,TRBJ2-7,ASSRRVSSGETN
.,TRBV18,.,TRBJ1-1,ASSLIRQMEAF
.,TRBV7-9,.,TRBJ2-1,ASSPAAGANNEQF
TRBD2,TRBV28,.,TRBJ2-7,ASRPDPGLAVYEQY
TRBD2,TRBV7-2,.,TRBJ2-7,ASSLGPSGKYEQY
TRBD1,TRBV10-3,.,TRBJ2-7,AISEGGTGGDEQY
.,TRBV25-1,once,TRBJ2-5,ASSAADGARTQY
.,TRBV15,.,TRBJ2-3,ATSRVQLGLGADTQY
.,TRBV5-1,.,TRBJ2-5,ASSFMWTQY
.,TRBV7-3,.,TRBJ2-1,ASSLNPGNNEQF
.,TRBV29-1,.,TRBJ2-7,SARIGTRGYEQY
.,TRBV5-1,.,TRBJ2-1,ASSLRDSEQF
TRBD1,TRBV7-2,.,TRBJ2-7,ASSPGTGGFRPQY
TRBD2,TRBV2,once,TRBJ2-5,AGGGRRETQY
.,TRBV7-9,.,TRBJ2-7,ASSSLQGSYEQY
.,TRBV19,once,TRBJ2-7,ASSISRLGTYEQY
.,TRBV6-6,.,TRBJ1-4,ASSYMFEKLF
.,TRBV27,once,TRBJ2-7,ASSLSGGNYEQY
.,TRBV30,.,TRBJ1-2,AWSPYRGLDGYT
.,TRBV19,.,TRBJ1-3,ASSSGGAGNTIY
.,TRBV5-4,once,TRBJ1-1,ASSPPRTSEAF
TRBD1,TRBV18,.,TRBJ1-3,ASSPTGGHTIY
.,TRBV28,.,TRBJ1-4,ASSLSYGTNEKLF
TRBD2,TRBV9,.,TRBJ2-2,ASSRRTDGGFV
TRBD2,TRBV28,.,TRBJ2-5,ASSARGGGLETQY
.,TRBV30,.,TRBJ1-3,AWSEGAVRGNTIY
.,TRBV5-4,.,TRBJ2-7,ASSFPGTGKAYEQY
.,TRBV13,.,TRBJ2-7,ASSLFNRVEQY
.,TRBV10-3,.,TRBJ2-6,AISGGPGANVLT